This TCR beta chain emerged from a study of cytotoxic CD8 clonotypes in ibrutinib-treated CLL. Turning to the study itself: Recorded responses included approximately 25 partial and 2 complete; following median roughly 70 months, roughly 15 stayed remitted and 12 progressed. Across samples, productive templates numbered more than 200,000 and productive rearrangements reached over 90,000 on average.

The method was immunoSEQ multiplex PCR; TCRdb's version includes in-frame clones alone and lacks a portion of them. The profile shows about 130,000 clones, 84% of them singletons. Study-wide points: At the start, clonality exceeded age-matched healthy donors and followed circulating CD8+ T-cell counts.

This CDR3 spans 15 amino acids. V lost 7 bases, J lost 5 bases, and 8 bases stayed unmatched. Germline assignment: CDR1 SNHLY and CDR2 FYNNEI. Concerning this clone: The target antigen is unknown.

The sample in question was PBMCs, obtained after 24 months of ibrutinib treatment. The receptor was derived from a human donor with chronic lymphocytic leukemia. V is TRBV2 and J is TRBJ2-3; 11 nucleotides agree with TRBD2. The CDR3 DNA reads as TGTGCCAGCACGGGCGCTAGCGGGGGGAGAGATACGCAGTATTTT. Translated, it gives CASTGASGGRDTQYF.